This T cell receptor beta chain was documented in a study of blood T cell repertoires in COVID-19. Study details: From T cells, B-cell-depleted T cells, or PBMCs came the material, which was cDNA or gDNA.

The study recruited people aged 18 to 89 years across approximately 24 US areas. Sequenced by immunoSEQ multiplex PCR; TCRdb stores in-frame clones only, minus some. Of 95,000 to 150,000 clones listed, about 83% are singletons. CDR3 size: 14 residues. From germline, CDR1 is SGHDT and CDR2 YYEEEE. V shed 0 bases and J shed 1 base, with 5 bases lying between them. The chain has TRBV5-6 and TRBJ1-5, with D perhaps matching TRBD1 (5 bases). This TCR came from a young woman who had recovered from COVID-19. The sequenced sample consisted of PBMCs or T cells enriched from blood (not recorded which). CDR3 sequence: CASSLGTSNQPQHF. CDR3 nucleotides: TGTGCCAGCAGCTTGGGGACAAGCAATCAGCCCCAGCATTTT.